This record looks at one T cell receptor beta chain sequence and its context. The data originate from a study of blood T cell repertoires in COVID-19. Overall study context: The cDNA or gDNA used as material had been derived from T cells, B-cell-depleted T cells, or PBMCs.

Original processing methods: Researchers report that nucleated cell counts were estimated from reference gene primer amplification. Data came from immunoSEQ multiplex PCR; TCRdb stores just in-frame clones and leaves some out. Clonal size and the V and J genes are those of that table, whereas D and trimming came from the DNA. The table records approximately 140,000 clones, roughly four fifths of them present only once. The CDR3 consists of 14 residues. Trimming shortened V by 4 bases and J by 13 bases, and 17 bases separated the two germline ends. Germline CDR1 and CDR2: SGHVS and FQNEAQ. This sequence originates from a human donor with acute or convalescent COVID-19. The donor label of this sample is uncertain. This chain connects TRBV7-8 to TRBJ2-6; D is perhaps TRBD1 (5 bases). The sequencing input was peripheral blood. The CDR3: CASSSPLGPWVLTF. CDR3 bases: TGTGCCAGCAGCTCGCCTCTGGGGCCGTGGGTCCTGACTTTC.